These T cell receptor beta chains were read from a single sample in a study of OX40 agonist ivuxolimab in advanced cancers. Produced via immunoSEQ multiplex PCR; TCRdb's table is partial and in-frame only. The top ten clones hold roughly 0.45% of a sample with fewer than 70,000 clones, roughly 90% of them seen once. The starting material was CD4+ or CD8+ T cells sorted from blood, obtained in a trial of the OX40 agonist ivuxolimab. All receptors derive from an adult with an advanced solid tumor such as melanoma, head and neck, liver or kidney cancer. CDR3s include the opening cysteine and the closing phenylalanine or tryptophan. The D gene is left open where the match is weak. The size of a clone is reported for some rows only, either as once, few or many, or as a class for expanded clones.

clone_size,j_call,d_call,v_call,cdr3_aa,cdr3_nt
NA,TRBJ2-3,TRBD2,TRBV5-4,CASSLDRSAGGEDTQYF,TGTGCCAGCAGCTTGGATCGGTCTGCGGGGGGGGAAGATACGCAGTATTTT
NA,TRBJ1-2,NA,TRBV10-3,CAISERETTNYGYTF,TGTGCCATCAGTGAGAGAGAGACTACTAACTATGGCTACACCTTC
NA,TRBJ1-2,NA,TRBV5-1,CASSLSNGYTF,TGCGCCAGCAGCCTCTCAAATGGCTACACCTTC
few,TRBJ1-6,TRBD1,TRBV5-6,CASSFVHQGATVNSPLHF,TGTGCCAGCAGCTTTGTCCACCAGGGGGCAACGGTCAATTCACCCCTCCACTTT
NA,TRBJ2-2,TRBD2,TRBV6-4,CASRREGGTGELFF,TGTGCCAGCCGTCGGGAGGGCGGCACCGGGGAGCTGTTTTTT
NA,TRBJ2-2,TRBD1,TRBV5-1,CASSSVTGGTGELFF,TGCGCCAGCAGCTCGGTTACAGGGGGCACCGGGGAGCTGTTTTTT
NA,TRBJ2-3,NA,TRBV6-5,CASSYSGAVDTQYF,TGTGCCAGCAGTTACTCAGGGGCGGTAGATACGCAGTATTTT
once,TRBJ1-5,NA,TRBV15,CATSRGRVNQPQHF,TGTGCCACCAGCAGAGGCAGGGTTAATCAGCCCCAGCATTTT
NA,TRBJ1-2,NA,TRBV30,CAWKQASTTNYGYTF,TGTGCCTGGAAGCAGGCCTCTACGACTAACTATGGCTACACCTTC
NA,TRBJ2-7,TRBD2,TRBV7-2,CASSRGGPLREQYF,TGTGCCAGCAGTCGGGGGGGACCCCTCCGGGAGCAGTACTTC